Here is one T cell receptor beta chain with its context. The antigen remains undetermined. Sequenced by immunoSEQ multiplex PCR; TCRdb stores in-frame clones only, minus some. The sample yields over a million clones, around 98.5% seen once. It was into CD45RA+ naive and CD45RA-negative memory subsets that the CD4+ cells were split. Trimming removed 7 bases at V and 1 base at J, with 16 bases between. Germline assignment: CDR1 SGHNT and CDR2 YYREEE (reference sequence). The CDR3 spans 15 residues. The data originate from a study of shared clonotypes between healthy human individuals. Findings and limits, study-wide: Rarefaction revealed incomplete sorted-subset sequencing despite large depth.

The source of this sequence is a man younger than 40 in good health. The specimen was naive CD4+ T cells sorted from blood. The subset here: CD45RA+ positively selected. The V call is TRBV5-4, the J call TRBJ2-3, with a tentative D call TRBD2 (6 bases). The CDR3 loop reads CASADPGGGTDTQYF. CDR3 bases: TGTGCCAGCGCCGACCCCGGGGGTGGCACAGATACGCAGTATTTT.